This TCR beta chain is drawn from a study of T cell changes during pregnancy in multiple sclerosis. The method was immunoSEQ multiplex PCR; TCRdb's version includes in-frame clones alone and lacks a portion of them. The table includes about 40,000 clones, just over 90% detected once. V gave up 0 bases and J gave up 1 base; unmatched junction bases: 5. This CDR3 contains 17 residues. Germline lookup yields CDR1 KGHSH and CDR2 LQKENI. The starting material was CD4+ T cells from peripheral blood mononuclear cells, obtained in the third trimester of pregnancy. This clonotype originated in a female donor with multiple sclerosis, enrolled in a pregnancy study. The J gene is TRBJ2-2, the V gene TRBV18; the match to TRBD2 covers 7 bases. The CDR3 spells CASSPPQAGRNTGELFF. The CDR3 DNA sequence: TGTGCCAGCTCACCACCCCAAGCGGGACGGAACACCGGGGAGCTGTTTTTT.